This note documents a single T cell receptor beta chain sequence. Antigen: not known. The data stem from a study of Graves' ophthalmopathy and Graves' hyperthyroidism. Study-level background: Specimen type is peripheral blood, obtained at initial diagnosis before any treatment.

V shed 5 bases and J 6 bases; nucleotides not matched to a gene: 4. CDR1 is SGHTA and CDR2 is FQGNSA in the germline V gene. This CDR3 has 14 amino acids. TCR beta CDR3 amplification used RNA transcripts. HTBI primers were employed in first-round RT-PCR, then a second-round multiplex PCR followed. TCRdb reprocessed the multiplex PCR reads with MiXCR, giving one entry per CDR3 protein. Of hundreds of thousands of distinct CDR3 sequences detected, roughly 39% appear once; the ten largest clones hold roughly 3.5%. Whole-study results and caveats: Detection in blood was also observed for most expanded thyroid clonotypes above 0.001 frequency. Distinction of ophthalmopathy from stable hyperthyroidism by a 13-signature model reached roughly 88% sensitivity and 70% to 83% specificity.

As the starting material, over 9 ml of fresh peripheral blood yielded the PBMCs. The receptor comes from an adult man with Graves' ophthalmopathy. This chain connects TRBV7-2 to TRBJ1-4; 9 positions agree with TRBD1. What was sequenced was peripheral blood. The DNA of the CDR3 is TGTGCCAGCAGCCGAAGGGACAGGGATGAAAAACTGTTTTTT. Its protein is CASSRRDRDEKLFF.